These 15 T cell receptor beta chains share one sample of origin, sequenced in a study of CD8 T cell repertoires and HIV-1 epitope variants. Generated by immunoSEQ multiplex PCR, the TCRdb table keeps only in-frame clones and is missing some. In the table there are about 5,800 clones, about three fifths of which are singletons. No cognate antigen is known for these TCRs. Sequenced sample: cultured CD8+ T cells derived from PBMCs. These receptors came from a male donor with HIV.

The chain carries TRBV2 and TRBJ2-7, with 10 bases lining up with TRBD1. The CDR3 has 14 residues. Trimming at V came to 0 bases and at J to 6 bases, leaving 2 bases not matched to a gene. CDR1 and CDR2 from the germline V gene are SNHLY and FYNNEI. CDR3 DNA sequence: TGTGCCAGCAGTGAAGCCGGACAGGGGGGCGAGCAGTACTTC. It encodes CASSEAGQGGEQYF. Drawing the rest from reference TRBV2 and TRBJ2-7, the complete variable domain is EPEVTQTPSHQVTQMGQEVILRCVPISNHLYFYWYRQILGQKVEFLVSFYNNEISEKSEIFDDQFSVERPDGSNFTLKIRSTKLEDSAMYFCASSEAGQGGEQYFGPGTRLTVT.

About this clone itself: Because the CDR3's place on the DNA is in doubt, the DNA is left out and the CDR3 is given as listed by TCRdb. The chain couples TRBV1 to TRBJ2-7; the table assigns TRBD2, which was not confirmed against the DNA. TRBV1 is a documented pseudogene. Ends included, the CDR3 has 15 residues. The CDR3 protein is CTSSQDVGGGNEQYF.

The J gene is TRBJ1-2, the V gene TRBV30; no firm D call. V was trimmed by 1 base and J by 4 bases, leaving 7 bases between them. The CDR3 contains 12 residues. Looked up from germline, CDR1 is GTSNPN and CDR2 is SVGIG (reference sequence). In DNA form, the CDR3 reads TGTGCCTGGAGTGAAGGGATCTATGGCTACACCTTC. Translation: CAWSEGIYGYTF.

The rearrangement joins TRBV11-1 to TRBJ2-1, with 10 bases identical to TRBD2. CDR3 length: 17 amino acids. Germline V gives CDR1 SGHAT, CDR2 FQDESV (reference sequence). V dropped 4 bases and J dropped 6; count of bases not matched to a gene: 12. The CDR3 loop is CASSSGSGGLSGNEQFF. The CDR3 nucleotides are TGTGCCAGCAGCTCGGGTAGCGGGGGGCTTTCGGGCAATGAGCAGTTCTTC.

CDR3 sequence (DNA): TGTGCCAGCAGCCCGGGGGACGGGGGTAATGAAAAACTGTTTTTT. It encodes CASSPGDGGNEKLFF. The V gene is TRBV5-4, the J gene TRBJ1-4; tentatively, D is TRBD1 (5 bases). V was cut by 4 bases and J by 4 bases, with 14 bases left in between. CDR3 length: 15 amino acids. The V gene's germline CDR1 is SGHNT and CDR2 YYREEE (reference sequence).

The chain is built from TRBV19 and TRBJ2-7, with 10 bases matching TRBD2. This CDR3 spans 15 amino acids. The V gene's germline CDR1 is LNHDA and CDR2 SQIVND (reference sequence). V dropped 4 bases and J dropped 1; count of bases not matched to a gene: 4. The CDR3 protein is CASSSGLAESYEQYF. CDR3 nucleotide sequence: TGTGCCAGTAGTAGCGGACTAGCGGAATCCTACGAGCAGTACTTC.

The chain uses TRBV28 and TRBJ1-4; 7 nucleotides agree with TRBD1. The CDR3 is made up of 13 amino acids. Losses at the gene ends were 8 bases for V and 8 bases for J; bases not matched to a gene: 8. CDR1 is MDHEN, CDR2 SYDVKM, per germline. CDR3 sequence reads: CASRQGEREKLFF. DNA for the CDR3: TGTGCCAGCCGACAGGGCGAACGGGAAAAACTGTTTTTT.

The V gene is TRBV5-4, the J gene TRBJ2-1; the D is unclear. V was clipped by 0 bases and J by 5 bases, with 3 bases between them. CDR3 length equals 12 residues. The germline gives CDR1 SGHNT, CDR2 YYREEE (reference sequence). CDR3 nucleotides: TGTGCCAGCAGCTTGGCGGACAATGAGCAGTTCTTC. Amino acids: CASSLADNEQFF.

This clone has just a few counts. V and J are TRBV6-5 and TRBJ2-1, with D perhaps matching TRBD1 (6 bases). Looked up from germline, CDR1 is MNHEY and CDR2 is SVGAGI. The CDR3 has 15 residues. Trimming took 2 bases from V and 8 from J, leaving 16 bases between them. The CDR3 coding sequence is TGTGCCAGCAGTTACGGGGGCAGGGGTTATGATGAGCAGTTCTTC. Translated, it gives CASSYGGRGYDEQFF.

The chain combines TRBV5-6 with TRBJ1-1; 10 bases are a match to TRBD1. V gave up 5 bases and J gave up 4 bases; unmatched junction bases: 14. Germline V gene lookup returns CDR1 SGHDT and CDR2 YYEEEE. This CDR3 spans 17 amino acids. The CDR3 spells CASSSPGTGVISTEAFF. The CDR3 DNA follows: TGTGCCAGCAGTTCCCCCGGGACAGGGGTGATTTCCACTGAAGCTTTCTTT.

V is TRBV6-5 and J is TRBJ1-1; D possibly corresponds to TRBD1 (6 bases). Germline V gives CDR1 MNHEY, CDR2 SVGAGI. The CDR3 sequence is 15 residues long. The germline V and J ends were trimmed by 2 bases and 1 base, with 11 bases remaining between them. The CDR3 is CASSYSPTGNTEAFF. The CDR3 region has the DNA TGTGCCAGCAGTTACAGCCCGACAGGGAACACTGAAGCTTTCTTT.

By share, this clone ranks as medium-sized. This chain joins TRBV25-1 and TRBJ2-7; 9 positions agree with TRBD1. The CDR3 totals 17 residues. V was pared by 5 bases and J by 2 bases, with 13 bases of the junction left unmatched. The germline CDR1 and CDR2 sequences are MGHDK and SYGVNS. CDR3 coding DNA: TGTGCCAGCAGTAGTGACCGATGGGACAGGGAAACCTACGAGCAGTACTTC. Its protein product is CASSSDRWDRETYEQYF.

The rearrangement links TRBV7-6 to TRBJ1-6; D gene uncertain. Germline V CDR1 and CDR2: SGHVS, FNYEAQ. The CDR3 covers 15 residues. V was trimmed by 2 bases and J by 6 bases, leaving 11 bases between them. As DNA, the CDR3 is TGTGCCAGCAGCTTACAGGAACATCTTAATTCACCCCTCCACTTT. Its translation is CASSLQEHLNSPLHF.

In its sample, this clone was seen a few times. The chain couples TRBV15 to TRBJ1-5; D is uncertain. This CDR3 is 16 amino acids long. Per the germline V gene, CDR1 is LNHNV and CDR2 is YYDKDF (reference sequence). V lost 0 bases, J lost 3 bases, and 12 bases lay in between. CDR3 nucleotide sequence: TGTGCCACCAGCAGAGATCTTTCGGGCACCAATCAGCCCCAGCATTTT. Translation gives CATSRDLSGTNQPQHF.

V and J are TRBV9 and TRBJ1-1, with a tentative D call TRBD1 (5 bases). Germline CDR1 reads SGDLS; CDR2 reads YYNGEE. Trimming removed 8 bases at V and 3 bases at J, with 8 bases between. The CDR3 runs to 11 residues. This CDR3 reads CASQGDTEAFF. The CDR3 coding sequence is TGTGCCAGTCAAGGGGACACTGAAGCTTTCTTT. Combining the CDR3 with reference TRBV9 and TRBJ1-1 gives the whole variable domain DSGVTQTPKHLITATGQRVTLRCSPRSGDLSVYWYQQSLDQGLQFLIQYYNGEERAKGNILERFSAQQFPDLHSELNLSSLELGDSALYFCASQGDTEAFFGQGTRLTVV.